This T cell receptor (beta chain) was identified during a study of blood T cell repertoires in COVID-19. On the study more broadly: Some COVID-19 samples were acute and others convalescent; all came from the United States, Italy and Spain. Sources were T cells, B-cell-depleted T cells, or PBMCs; the material itself was cDNA or gDNA.

Produced via immunoSEQ multiplex PCR; TCRdb's table is partial and in-frame only. The sample holds around 400,000 clones; 80% to 90% are singletons and the top ten take under 3%. Germline trimming cut 1 base from V and 4 bases from J; bases unmatched to any gene: 9. Germline V gene data show CDR1 as SGHTA and CDR2 as FQGNSA. The CDR3 has 18 amino acids. The sample taken for sequencing was peripheral blood. The genes are TRBV7-2 and TRBJ2-2; 10 bases are shared with TRBD2. The TCR comes from a woman in her sixties or seventies with COVID-19, enrolled during active disease. CDR3 loop: CASSLGAGGPPGTGELFF. Written as DNA, the CDR3 is TGTGCCAGCAGCTTAGGAGCGGGGGGGCCCCCGGGCACCGGGGAGCTGTTTTTT.